A selection of T cell receptor beta chains follows, all from one sample in a study of blood T cell repertoires in COVID-19. Produced via immunoSEQ multiplex PCR; TCRdb's table is partial and in-frame only. This table has approximately 270,000 clones, approximately 85% appearing once. Sequencing was done on a sample of PBMCs or T cells enriched from blood (not recorded which). Receptors were obtained from a woman aged 45-60 years who had recovered from COVID-19. CDR3s include the opening cysteine and the closing phenylalanine or tryptophan. A clone size is listed for some rows: how often the clone was seen (once, few, many), or a class if it is expanded.

>-|15|TRBJ2-2|TRBV5-1
CASSLVASDTGELFF
>-|16|TRBJ1-4|TRBV7-2
CASSPPEVRTNEKLFF
>-|16|TRBJ2-2|TRBV5-5
CASSLFLSGQRGELFF
>-|15|TRBJ2-3|TRBV18
CASSPAGARTDTQYF
>many|16|TRBJ2-2|TRBV11-2
CASSFWAAPGTGELFF
>-|16|TRBJ1-1|TRBV27
CASSLIRGLQGAEAFF
>-|16|TRBJ2-7|TRBV15
CATSGGKSGTSYEQYF
>-|16|TRBJ2-5|TRBV15
CATSRDGLAGEETQYF
>-|14|TRBJ1-1|TRBV3-1/TRBV3-2
CASGSRERNTEAFF
>-|15|TRBJ2-3|TRBV4-1
CASSSGLTDTDTQYF
>-|8|TRBJ1-1|TRBV10-3
CAIVEAFF
>-|12|TRBJ1-2|TRBV24-1
CATSGEESGYTF
>-|12|TRBJ1-3|TRBV3-1/TRBV3-2
CASSLTRDTIYF
>-|14|TRBJ1-4|TRBV29-1
CSVAGQGGNEKLFF
>-|16|TRBJ1-1|TRBV9
CASSPRTGGRGTEAFF
>-|15|TRBJ2-3|TRBV5-1
CASSTSGAVSDTQYF
>-|19|TRBJ2-2|TRBV3-1/TRBV3-2
CASSQDLPGQFLNTGELFF
>once|14|TRBJ2-1|TRBV9
CASSVVGLYNEQFF
>-|15|TRBJ1-5|TRBV6-5
CASRRQGRENQPQHF
>-|15|TRBJ2-1|TRBV5-1
CASSLGAGQRGEQFF
>-|15|TRBJ2-1|TRBV6-5
CASRGLAVEYNEQFF
>-|16|TRBJ2-1|TRBV7-6
CASSPSQGGIRNEQFF
>-|12|TRBJ2-1|TRBV27
CASSGLADEQFF
>-|12|TRBJ1-1|TRBV12-3/TRBV12-4
CASSKDRFEAFF
>-|16|TRBJ2-3|TRBV23-1
CASSPTTGGLTDTQYF
>-|14|TRBJ1-2|TRBV5-6
CASSPKDTDYGYTF
>-|16|TRBJ1-3|TRBV23-1
CASSPDRDDSGNTIYF
>-|14|TRBJ1-1|TRBV5-1
CASSSEQPDTEAFF
>few|17|TRBJ2-5|TRBV27
CASSGRTGIYLQETQYF
>-|15|TRBJ1-2|TRBV7-9
CASSLPGGSYRGYTF
>-|15|TRBJ1-3|TRBV7-9
CASSGTGFNGNTIYF